This TCR beta chain was retrieved from a study of blood T cell repertoires in COVID-19. Study at large: Sites in the United States, Italy and Spain provided acute and convalescent COVID-19 samples. In each case, the material was cDNA or gDNA derived from T cells, B-cell-depleted T cells, or PBMCs.

Cohort assignment relied on participant-reported clinical history. The CDR3 length is 15 residues. V dropped 0 bases and J dropped 0 bases, with 8 bases sitting between them. The germline V gene has CDR1 SGHTA and CDR2 FQGNSA. Under the authors' procedure: Amplifying reference gene primers gave estimates of nucleated cell counts. Some clones are missing from TCRdb's copy, which holds only in-frame ones; the method was immunoSEQ multiplex PCR. V, J and clone size derive from that table, while D and trimming were established from the DNA sequence. This repertoire shows some 390,000 clones, nearly 90% found once; its top ten account for less than 2%.

The chain recombines TRBV7-2 with TRBJ1-1; possibly TRBD1 for D (5 bases). Material: PBMCs or T cells enriched from blood (not recorded which). This clonotype originated in a woman in her thirties who had recovered from COVID-19. The CDR3 coding sequence is TGTGCCAGCAGCTTAGCGGACACCTTGAACACTGAAGCTTTCTTT. This gives the protein CASSLADTLNTEAFF.